The 4 T cell receptor beta chains in this list originate from one sample, sequenced in a study of vaccination and CD4 T cells after COVID-19 (dated 2022 in TCRdb). Library creation used PCR. Sequencing instrument: Illumina iSeq 100. At the Johns Hopkins FTIC core, DNA from the cultured CD4+ T cells underwent TCR sequencing with the Oncomine TCR Beta short-read assay. TCRdb reprocessed the public reads (quality trimming at Q25 with fastp, clone calling with MiXCR) and kept in-frame beta chains. Duplicate CDR3 protein sequences are folded into a single record with the most common DNA and genes. The sample records almost 6,000 distinct CDR3 sequences, 34% of which are singletons. Jointly, the top ten make up 28% of the sample. These receptors have no identified antigens. According to the study, the label for this sample's treatment or condition signals: approximately 9-day PBMC culture with coronavirus spike peptide pools or control peptides (ViraFEST assay). CD4+ T cells from unexposed donors were collected before the COVID-19 pandemic (2011-2018).

The specimen sequenced was CD4+ T cells from blood, cultured in vitro. These receptors were obtained from a human donor in good health.

The J gene is TRBJ2-1, the V gene TRBV6-4; 11 nucleotides match TRBD2. CDR3 length: 15 residues. V lost 0 bases, J lost 6 bases, and 1 base stayed unmatched. CDR1 is MRHNA and CDR2 is SNTAGT in the germline V gene. CDR3: CASSDSSGGANEQFF. In DNA form, the CDR3 reads TGTGCCAGCAGTGACTCTAGCGGGGGGGCCAATGAGCAGTTCTTC.

The J gene is TRBJ2-3, the V gene TRBV6-5; tentative D call: TRBD1 (6 bases). Germline V gene lookup returns CDR1 MNHEY and CDR2 SVGAGI. V was cut by 0 bases and J by 2 bases, with 15 bases left in between. The CDR3 has 17 amino acids. CDR3 nucleotides: TGTGCCAGCAGTTACTCGAAGTGGCAGGGGCTCACAGATACGCAGTATTTT. Amino acids: CASSYSKWQGLTDTQYF.

The chain combines TRBV19 with TRBJ2-3; TRBD2 matches 7 bases. This CDR3 comprises 14 residues. The V segment lost 2 bases and the J segment 5 bases; nucleotides outside the gene matches: 4. Germline-derived CDR1 and CDR2 are LNHDA and SQIVND (reference sequence). The CDR3: CASSITGGGDTQYF. CDR3 bases: TGTGCCAGTAGTATAACGGGAGGCGGAGATACGCAGTATTTT.

The chain employs TRBV7-2 and TRBJ2-1, with 10 positions matching TRBD1. The CDR3 is 16 residues long. CDR1 and CDR2 from the germline V gene are SGHTA and FQGNSA. Trimming at V came to 3 bases and at J to 3 bases, leaving 5 bases not matched to a gene. CDR3 in DNA: TGTGCCAGCAGCTTGTTCGGGACAGGGGACTACAATGAGCAGTTCTTC. The encoded protein is CASSLFGTGDYNEQFF.